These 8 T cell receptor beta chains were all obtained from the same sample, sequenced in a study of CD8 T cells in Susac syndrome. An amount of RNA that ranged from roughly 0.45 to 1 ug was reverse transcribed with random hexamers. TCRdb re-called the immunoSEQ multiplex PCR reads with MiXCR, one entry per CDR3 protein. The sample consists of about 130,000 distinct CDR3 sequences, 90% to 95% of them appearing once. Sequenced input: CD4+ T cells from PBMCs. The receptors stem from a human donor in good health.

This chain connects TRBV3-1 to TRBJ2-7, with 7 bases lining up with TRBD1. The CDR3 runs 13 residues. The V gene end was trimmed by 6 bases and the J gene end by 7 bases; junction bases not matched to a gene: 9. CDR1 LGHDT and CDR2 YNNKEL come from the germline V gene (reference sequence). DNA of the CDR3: TGTGCCAGCAGACCCGACAGGGATGGGGAGCAGTACTTC. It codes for CASRPDRDGEQYF.

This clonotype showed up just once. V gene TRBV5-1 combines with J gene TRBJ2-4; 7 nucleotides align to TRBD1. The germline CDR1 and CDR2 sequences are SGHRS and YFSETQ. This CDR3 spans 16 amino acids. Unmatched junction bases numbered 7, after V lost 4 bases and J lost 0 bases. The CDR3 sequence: CASSLGTELAKNIQYF. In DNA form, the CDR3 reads TGCGCCAGCAGCCTTGGGACAGAGCTAGCCAAAAACATTCAGTACTTC.

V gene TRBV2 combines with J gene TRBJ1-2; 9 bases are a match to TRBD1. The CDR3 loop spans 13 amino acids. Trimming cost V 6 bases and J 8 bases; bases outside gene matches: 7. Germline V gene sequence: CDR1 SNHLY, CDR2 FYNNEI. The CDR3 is CASSVDRGGGYTF. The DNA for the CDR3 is TGTGCCAGCAGCGTGGACAGGGGTGGAGGCTACACCTTC.

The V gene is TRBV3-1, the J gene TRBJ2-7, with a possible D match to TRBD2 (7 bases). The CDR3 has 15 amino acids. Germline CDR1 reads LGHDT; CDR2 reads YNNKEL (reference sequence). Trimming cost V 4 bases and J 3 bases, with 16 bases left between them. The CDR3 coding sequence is TGTGCCAGCAGCCCCCGGGGGGCCCTCCTCTACGAGCAGTACTTC. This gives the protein CASSPRGALLYEQYF.

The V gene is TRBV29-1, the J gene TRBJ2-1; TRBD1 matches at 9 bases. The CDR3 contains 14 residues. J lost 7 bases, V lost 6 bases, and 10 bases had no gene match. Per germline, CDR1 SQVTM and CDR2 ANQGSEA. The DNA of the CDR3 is TGCAGCGTCGTATCCGGGACAGGGCATAATGAGCAGTTCTTC. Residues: CSVVSGTGHNEQFF.

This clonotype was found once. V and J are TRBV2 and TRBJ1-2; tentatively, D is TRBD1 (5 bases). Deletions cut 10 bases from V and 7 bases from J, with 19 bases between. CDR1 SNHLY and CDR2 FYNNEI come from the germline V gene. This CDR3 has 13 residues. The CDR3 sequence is CATRQPLRLGYTF. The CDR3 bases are TGTGCCACCAGACAGCCCCTACGGCTTGGCTACACCTTC.

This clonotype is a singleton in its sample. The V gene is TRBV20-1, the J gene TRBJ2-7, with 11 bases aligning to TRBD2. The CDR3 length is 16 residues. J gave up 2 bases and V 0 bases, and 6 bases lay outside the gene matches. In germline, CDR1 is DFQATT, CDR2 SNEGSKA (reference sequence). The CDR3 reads CSARDPASGGTYEQYF. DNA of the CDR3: TGCAGTGCTAGAGATCCCGCTAGCGGGGGGACCTACGAGCAGTACTTC.

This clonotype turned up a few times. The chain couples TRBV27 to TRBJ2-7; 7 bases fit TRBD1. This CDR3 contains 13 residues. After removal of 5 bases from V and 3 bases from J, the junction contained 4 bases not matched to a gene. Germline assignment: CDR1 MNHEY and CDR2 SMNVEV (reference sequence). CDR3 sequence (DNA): TGTGCCAGCAGTCTGAGGGACAGCTACGAGCAGTACTTC. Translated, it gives CASSLRDSYEQYF.